This TCR beta chain was retrieved from a study of beta chain features in type 1 diabetes. Across the study: Regarding age, gender and cell yields, patients proved similar to healthy donors.

General study points: In every one of the four CD4+ subsets, TCRB CDR3s were moderately but significantly shorter in Type 1 diabetes patients. Among patients, naive, central memory and Treg TCRB repertoires appeared more similar than among healthy donors.

Each donor gave one heparinised blood draw averaging about 120 mL. Every isolated RNA sample was fully reverse transcribed, so sequencing captured expressed TCRB transcripts. The average read count of naive, central memory and regulatory T cell samples was around 3.8 million. Repertoires were generated with immunoSEQ multiplex PCR, while TCRdb's copy carries only in-frame clones and drops some. The repertoire consists of roughly 340,000 clones, with roughly 12% occurring once and the leading ten covering around 0.0099%. The CDR3 is 11 residues long. Trimming shortened V by 2 bases and J by 7 bases, and 5 bases separated the two germline ends. Per the germline V gene, CDR1 is MDHEN and CDR2 is SYDVKM. On this clone itself: What it binds is not known.

This receptor was obtained from a woman younger than 35 with type 1 diabetes. Sequenced input: naive CD4+ T cells from blood. This chain joins TRBV28 and TRBJ1-1; D is undetermined. This CDR3 reads CASSLRDEAFF. The DNA for the CDR3 is TGTGCCAGCAGTTTACGGGATGAAGCTTTCTTT.